A selection of T cell receptor beta chains follows, all from one sample in a study of cytomegalovirus exposure and HLA in healthy donors. Using immunoSEQ multiplex PCR, the repertoire was profiled, and TCRdb retains in-frame clones only, with some absent. The sample lists around 130,000 clones; 85% to 90% were seen once. Sequencing input: PBMCs. Receptors originate from a man under 40 in good health and CMV-seronegative. Each CDR3 is given with its conserved first and last residue. D genes are given only for firm matches. The size field is filled for only some rows; it gives once, few, many or a size class.

v_call	j_call	d_call	cdr3_length	clone_size	cdr3_nt	cdr3_aa
TRBV5-1	TRBJ2-5	TRBD1	14	once	TGCGCCAGCAGCTTCCCGACAGGGCATGAGACCCAGTACTTC	CASSFPTGHETQYF
TRBV7-8	TRBJ1-6	NA	14	few	TGTGCCAGCAGCTTAAACAGCTATAATTCACCCCTCCACTTT	CASSLNSYNSPLHF
TRBV4-1	TRBJ2-7	TRBD1	15	once	TGCGCCAGCAGCCAAGAGTCAGGGGGCTCGCGGGAGCAGTACTTC	CASSQESGGSREQYF
TRBV5-8	TRBJ1-5	NA	18	NA	TGTGCCAGCAGCTTGTCTAGGTGGAACAGGGATTACGATCAGCCCCAGCATTTT	CASSLSRWNRDYDQPQHF
TRBV5-6	TRBJ2-2	NA	16	NA	TGTGCCAGCAGCTTGGTACCAGGGGACAACACCGGGGAGCTGTTTTTT	CASSLVPGDNTGELFF
TRBV29-1	TRBJ2-7	NA	14	few	TGCAGCGCACAGGGCGGACTGAGCTCCTACGAGCAGTACTTC	CSAQGGLSSYEQYF
TRBV18	TRBJ1-2	NA	13	NA	TGTGCCAGCTCACGGAAACAGCCCTATGGCTACACCTTC	CASSRKQPYGYTF
TRBV5-1	TRBJ1-2	TRBD1	16	NA	TGCGCCAGCAGCTTGGGATGGGGACAGGGCATCTATGGCTACACCTTC	CASSLGWGQGIYGYTF
TRBV5-1	TRBJ2-1	NA	13	NA	TGCGCCAGCAGGGCCGCTAGCGCAGGTGAGCAGTTCTTC	CASRAASAGEQFF
TRBV5-1	TRBJ1-2	NA	12	few	TGCGCCAGCAGAGGACAGTCTTCTGGCTACACCTTC	CASRGQSSGYTF
TRBV7-9	TRBJ1-1	NA	14	NA	TGTGCCAGCAGGCCTACTAGGGGGAATACTGAAGCTTTCTTT	CASRPTRGNTEAFF
TRBV9	TRBJ2-3	NA	14	NA	TGTGCCAGCAGCGTAGTAGGGGTCCCAGATACGCAGTATTTT	CASSVVGVPDTQYF
TRBV28	TRBJ1-2	NA	14	NA	TGTGCCAGCAGTTTCGCCAGGCAACCCTTGGGCTACACCTTC	CASSFARQPLGYTF
TRBV30	TRBJ1-2	TRBD1	14	once	TGTGCCTGGAGACACAGGGGCAAGGCTGAGGGCTACACCTTC	CAWRHRGKAEGYTF
TRBV9	TRBJ2-2	TRBD2	19	NA	TGTGCCAGCAGCGTAGCTACAGATGGGACTAGCGCGGACACCGGGGAGCTGTTTTTT	CASSVATDGTSADTGELFF
TRBV5-4	TRBJ1-1	TRBD1	14	NA	TGTGCCAGCAGTCCGGGACAGCCGAGGACTGAAGCTTTCTTT	CASSPGQPRTEAFF
TRBV6-1	TRBJ2-2	NA	15	NA	TGTGCCAGCAGTGAGGAGGGGGCTTGGACCGGGGAGCTGTTTTTT	CASSEEGAWTGELFF
TRBV9	TRBJ1-1	TRBD1	13	NA	TGTGCCAGCAGCGTAGTGTCAGGGGGCCTAGCTTTCTTT	CASSVVSGGLAFF
TRBV27	TRBJ2-7	NA	13	NA	TGTGCCAGCAGTCCAAGAGGCAGCTACGAGCAGTACTTC	CASSPRGSYEQYF
TRBV19	TRBJ1-2	NA	16	NA	TGTGCCAGTCCAAAGAGGGGTCGGCAGGGGTTTGCTGGCTACACCTTC	CASPKRGRQGFAGYTF
TRBV2	TRBJ1-5	NA	15	NA	TGTGCCAGCAGTGAATCCGGGACTATCAATCAGCCCCAGCATTTT	CASSESGTINQPQHF
TRBV28	TRBJ2-2	TRBD2	16	NA	TGTGCCAGCAGTTTACCAGACACTAGCGTTTCCGGGGAGCTGTTTTTT	CASSLPDTSVSGELFF
TRBV19	TRBJ1-4	NA	19	NA	TGTGCCAGTAGTATAGATCCGGTCTTAGAGGGCCACCGTAATGAAAAACTGTTTTTT	CASSIDPVLEGHRNEKLFF
TRBV7-2	TRBJ2-6	NA	17	NA	TGTGCCAGCAGCTTAGGGGGCGGTAACTCTGGGGCCAACGTCCTGACTTTC	CASSLGGGNSGANVLTF